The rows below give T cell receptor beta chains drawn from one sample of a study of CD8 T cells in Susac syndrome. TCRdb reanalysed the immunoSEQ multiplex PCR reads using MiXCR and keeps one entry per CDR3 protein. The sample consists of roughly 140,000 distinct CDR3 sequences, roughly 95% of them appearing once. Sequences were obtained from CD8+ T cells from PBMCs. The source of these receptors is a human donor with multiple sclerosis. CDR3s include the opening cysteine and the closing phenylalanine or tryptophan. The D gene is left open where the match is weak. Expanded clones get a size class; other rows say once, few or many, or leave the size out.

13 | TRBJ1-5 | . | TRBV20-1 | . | TGCAGTGCTAGAGCTAGCAGCAATCAGCCCCAGCATTTT | CSARASSNQPQHF
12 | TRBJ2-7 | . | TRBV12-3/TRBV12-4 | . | TGTGCCAGCAGCCTGGGGGGGCCAGAGCAGTACTTC | CASSLGGPEQYF
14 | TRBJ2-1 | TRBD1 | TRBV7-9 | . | TGTGCCAGCAGCTTAGTAGGGACAGGGAATGAGCAGTTCTTC | CASSLVGTGNEQFF
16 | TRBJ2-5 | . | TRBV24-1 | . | TGTGCCACCAGTGACCACCGTTCTGGAGCCCAAGAGACCCAGTACTTC | CATSDHRSGAQETQYF
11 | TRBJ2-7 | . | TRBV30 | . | TGTGCCTGGAGTGTAAGCGCCGAGCAGTACTTC | CAWSVSAEQYF
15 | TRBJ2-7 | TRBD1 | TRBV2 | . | TGTGCCAGCAGTGACCCGGGACAGGGAAGGTACGAGCAGTACTTC | CASSDPGQGRYEQYF
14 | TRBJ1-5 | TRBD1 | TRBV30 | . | TGTGCCTGGAGGACAGGGGGAGGCAATCAGCCCCAGCATTTT | CAWRTGGGNQPQHF
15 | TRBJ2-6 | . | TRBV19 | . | TGTGCCAGTAGTGCCTCGCTATCTGGGGCCAACGTCCTGACTTTC | CASSASLSGANVLTF
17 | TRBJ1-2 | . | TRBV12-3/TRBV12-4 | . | TGTGCCAGCAGTCCAAATCGCGGAGGCAGGGCGAACTATGGCTACACCTTC | CASSPNRGGRANYGYTF
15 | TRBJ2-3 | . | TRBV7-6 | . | TGTGCCAGCAGCTTAGAAGTGGCTACCACAGATACGCAGTATTTT | CASSLEVATTDTQYF
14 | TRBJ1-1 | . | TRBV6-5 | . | TGTGCCAGCAGTTACGTGGAACACGGCACTGAAGCTTTCTTT | CASSYVEHGTEAFF
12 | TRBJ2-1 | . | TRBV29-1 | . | TGCAGCGTCAAAACCTTAAGGGGTGAGCAGTTCTTC | CSVKTLRGEQFF
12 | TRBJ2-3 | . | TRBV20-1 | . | TGCAGTGCTTCAATGGGGGGGCTGGCGCAGTATTTT | CSASMGGLAQYF
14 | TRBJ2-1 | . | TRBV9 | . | TGTGCCAGCAATCCCGACGCTAACTGGAATGAGCAGTTCTTC | CASNPDANWNEQFF
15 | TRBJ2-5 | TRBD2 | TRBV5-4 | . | TGTGCCAGCAGCCCTTGGGGGGGGTTGGGAGAGACCCAGTACTTC | CASSPWGGLGETQYF
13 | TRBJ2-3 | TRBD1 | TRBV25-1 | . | TGTGCCAGCAGTGAATATTCACAGGGGACGCAGTATTTT | CASSEYSQGTQYF
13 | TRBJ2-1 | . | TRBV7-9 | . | TGTGCCAGCAGCCGGGTAGACAACAATGAGCAGTTCTTC | CASSRVDNNEQFF
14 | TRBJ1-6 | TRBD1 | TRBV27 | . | TGTGCCAGCAGGTGGACAGGGGGTAATTCACCCCTCCACTTT | CASRWTGGNSPLHF
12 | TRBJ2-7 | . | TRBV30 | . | TGTGCCTGGAGTGTACTGGGGGTGGAGCAGTACTTC | CAWSVLGVEQYF
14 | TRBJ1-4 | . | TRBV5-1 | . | TGCGCCAGCAGCTTAGACAGATTTAATGAAAAACTGTTTTTT | CASSLDRFNEKLFF
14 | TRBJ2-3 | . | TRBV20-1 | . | TGCAGTGCTGACTGGGAAGAAGCTCCAGATACGCAGTATTTT | CSADWEEAPDTQYF
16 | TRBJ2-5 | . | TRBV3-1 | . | TGTGCCAGCAGCCCGGGGGGGACAGGGTGGAGAGAGACCCAGTACTTC | CASSPGGTGWRETQYF
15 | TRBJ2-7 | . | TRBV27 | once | TGTGCCAGCAGTTCCTACTGGCGAAGCTCCTACGAGCAGTACTTC | CASSSYWRSSYEQYF
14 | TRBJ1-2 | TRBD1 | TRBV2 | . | TGTGCCAGCAGCTCTACCGGGACAGGGGGCGGCTACACCTTC | CASSSTGTGGGYTF
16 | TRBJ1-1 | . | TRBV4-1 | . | TGCGCCAGCAGCCAGGAAACCGGGACGGTGAACACTGAAGCTTTCTTT | CASSQETGTVNTEAFF
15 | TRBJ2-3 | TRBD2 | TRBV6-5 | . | TGTGCCAGCAGGAGACTAGCGGGGATCACAGATACGCAGTATTTT | CASRRLAGITDTQYF
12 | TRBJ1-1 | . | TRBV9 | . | TGTGCCAGCAGCGCAGGGGAAACTGAAGCTTTCTTT | CASSAGETEAFF
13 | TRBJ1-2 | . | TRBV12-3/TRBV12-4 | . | TGTGCCAGCAGGGAAAACAGGGTTTGGGGCTACACCTTC | CASRENRVWGYTF
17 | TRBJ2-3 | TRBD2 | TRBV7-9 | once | TGTGCCAGCAGCTCGTCCGGACTAGCGGTCAACACAGATACGCAGTATTTT | CASSSSGLAVNTDTQYF
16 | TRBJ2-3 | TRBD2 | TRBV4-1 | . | TGCGCCAGCAGCCAAGAAGCATCCCTCCGCGGGGGAGCGCAGTATTTT | CASSQEASLRGGAQYF
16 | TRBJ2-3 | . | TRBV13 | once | TGTGCCAGCAGCGACGGGGACACCCAACGCACAGATACGCAGTATTTT | CASSDGDTQRTDTQYF
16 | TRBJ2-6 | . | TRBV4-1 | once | TGCGCCAGCAGCCCTACCCGCGGGACCGGGGCCAACGTCCTGACTTTC | CASSPTRGTGANVLTF
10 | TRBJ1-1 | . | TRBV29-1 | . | TGCAGCGTTGGAGTCTCTGAAGCTTTCTTT | CSVGVSEAFF
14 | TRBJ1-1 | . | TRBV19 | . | TGTGCCAGTAGCAAAGGAATCTGGGACACTGAAGCTTTCTTT | CASSKGIWDTEAFF
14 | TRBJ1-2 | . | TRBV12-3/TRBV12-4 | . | TGTGCCAGCAGTTTCAACAGATATAACTATGGCTACACCTTC | CASSFNRYNYGYTF
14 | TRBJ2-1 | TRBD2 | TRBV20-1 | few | TGCAGTGCTAGGGGTCTAGCGGAGTACAATGAGCAGTTCTTC | CSARGLAEYNEQFF
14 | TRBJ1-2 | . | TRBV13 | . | TGTGCCAGCAGCTCCGGAGGGGGATACTATGGCTACACCTTC | CASSSGGGYYGYTF
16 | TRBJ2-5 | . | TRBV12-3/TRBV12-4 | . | TGTGCCAGCAGTTTTCGATTAGGCAAGAACCAAGAGACCCAGTACTTC | CASSFRLGKNQETQYF
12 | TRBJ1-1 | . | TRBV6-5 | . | TGTGCCAGCAGTCGCCCTTCCACTGAAGCTTTCTTT | CASSRPSTEAFF
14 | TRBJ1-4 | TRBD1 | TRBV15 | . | TGTGCCATTGAAACAGGGGGCGGCGTCGAAAAACTGTTTTTT | CAIETGGGVEKLFF
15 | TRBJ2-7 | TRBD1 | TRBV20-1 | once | TGCAGTGCTAGACGGACAGGGCCGGCCTCCTACGAGCAGTACTTC | CSARRTGPASYEQYF
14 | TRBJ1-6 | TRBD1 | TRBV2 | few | TGTGCCAGCAGTGAAGGACAGGGTAATTCACCCCTCCACTTT | CASSEGQGNSPLHF